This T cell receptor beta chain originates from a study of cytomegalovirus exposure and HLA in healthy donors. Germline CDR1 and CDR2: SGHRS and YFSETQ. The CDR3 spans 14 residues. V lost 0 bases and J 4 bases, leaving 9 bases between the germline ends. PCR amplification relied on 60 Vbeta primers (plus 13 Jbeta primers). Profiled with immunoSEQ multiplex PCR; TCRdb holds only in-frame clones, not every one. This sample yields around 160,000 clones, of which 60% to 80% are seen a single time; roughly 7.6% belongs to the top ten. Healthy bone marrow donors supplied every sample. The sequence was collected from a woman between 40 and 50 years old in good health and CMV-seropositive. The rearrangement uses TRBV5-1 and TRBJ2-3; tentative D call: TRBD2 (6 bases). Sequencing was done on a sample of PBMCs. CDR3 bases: TGCGCCAGCAGCTTGGATCCGGGAGCAGATACGCAGTATTTT. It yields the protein CASSLDPGADTQYF.